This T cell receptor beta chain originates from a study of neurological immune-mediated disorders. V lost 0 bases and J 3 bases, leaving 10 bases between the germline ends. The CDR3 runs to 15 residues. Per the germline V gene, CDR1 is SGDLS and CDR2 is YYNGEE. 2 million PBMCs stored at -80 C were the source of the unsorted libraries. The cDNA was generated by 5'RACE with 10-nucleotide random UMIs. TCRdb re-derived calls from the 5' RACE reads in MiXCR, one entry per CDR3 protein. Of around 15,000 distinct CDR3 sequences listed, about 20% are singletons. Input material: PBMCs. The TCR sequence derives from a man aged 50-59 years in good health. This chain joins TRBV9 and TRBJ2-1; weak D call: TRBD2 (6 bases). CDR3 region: CASSVAGAGYNEQFF. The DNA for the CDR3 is TGTGCCAGCAGCGTAGCGGGAGCTGGCTACAATGAGCAGTTCTTC.